These 27 T cell receptor beta chains were all obtained from the same sample, sequenced in a study of T cell responses to AZD1222 COVID-19 vaccine. The method was immunoSEQ multiplex PCR; TCRdb's version includes in-frame clones alone and lacks a portion of them. This table has approximately 150,000 clones, roughly 90% appearing once. The sample was peripheral blood, taken on day 0 of AZD1222 vaccination. These receptors were taken from an adult in good health.

The J gene is TRBJ1-5, the V gene TRBV11-2, with D unclear. V was cut by 1 base and J by 7 bases, with 8 bases left in between. Looked up from germline, CDR1 is SGHAT and CDR2 is FQNNGV. The CDR3 contains 13 residues. The CDR3 region is CASSLGMRQPQHF. The CDR3 DNA sequence: TGTGCCAGCAGCTTAGGGATGCGGCAGCCCCAGCATTTT.

V is TRBV6-2 or TRBV6-3 and J is TRBJ2-1; D not resolved. V lost 6 bases to trimming and J lost 5 bases, with 14 bases between them. Germline-derived CDR1 and CDR2 are MNHEY and SVGEGT. The CDR3 contains 14 residues. This chain's CDR3 is CASRPNPNHNEQFF. The CDR3 DNA follows: TGTGCCAGCAGGCCTAACCCGAACCACAATGAGCAGTTCTTC.

The V call is TRBV5-1, the J call TRBJ2-2, with 8 bases aligning to TRBD2. V shed 4 bases and J 6 bases; nucleotides not matched to a gene: 11. The CDR3 runs to 16 residues. The germline gives CDR1 SGHRS, CDR2 YFSETQ. The CDR3 spells CASSVAGTSLAGELFF. The CDR3 nucleotides read TGCGCCAGCAGCGTAGCCGGGACTAGTCTGGCCGGGGAGCTGTTTTTT.

J is TRBJ1-1 and V is TRBV2; no definite D call. CDR1 SNHLY and CDR2 FYNNEI come from the germline V gene. This CDR3 contains 12 residues. The germline V and J ends were trimmed by 1 base and 5 bases, with 5 bases remaining between them. The CDR3 spells CASSEGPTEAFF. The DNA of the CDR3 is TGTGCCAGCAGTGAAGGGCCGACTGAAGCTTTCTTT.

This chain uses TRBV7-9 with TRBJ1-2, with TRBD1 matching 10 bases. Per germline, CDR1 SEHNR and CDR2 FQNEAQ (reference sequence). This CDR3 spans 13 amino acids. V was clipped by 7 bases and J by 6 bases; unmatched bases: 5. Written as DNA, the CDR3 is TGTGCCAGCAACGACAGGGGGCTCGATGGCTACACCTTC. Translated, it gives CASNDRGLDGYTF. Filled out from reference TRBV7-9 and TRBJ1-2, the complete variable domain reads DTGVSQNPRHKITKRGQNVTFRCDPISEHNRLYWYRQTLGQGPEFLTYFQNEAQLEKSRLLSDRFSAERPKGSFSTLEIQRTEQGDSAMYLCASNDRGLDGYTFGSGTRLTVV.

The rearrangement joins TRBV5-4 to TRBJ2-1; no clear D gene. Germline V lookup: CDR1 SGHNT, CDR2 YYREEE (reference sequence). CDR3 length: 17 amino acids. V lost 2 bases and J lost 9, with 24 bases in between. CDR3: CASSFLPLAKLRSEQFF. The CDR3 DNA reads as TGTGCCAGCAGCTTCCTCCCCCTCGCGAAATTAAGGAGTGAGCAGTTCTTC.

The chain is built from TRBV15 and TRBJ2-3; D is tentatively TRBD1 or TRBD2 (5 bases each). This CDR3 is built from 15 residues. Germline V gene sequence: CDR1 LNHNV, CDR2 YYDKDF (reference sequence). V lost 0 bases and J lost 1, with 8 bases in between. CDR3 in DNA: TGTGCCACCAGCAGAGATATGGGGGGCACAGATACGCAGTATTTT. Encoded protein: CATSRDMGGTDTQYF.

The chain combines TRBV27 with TRBJ1-2, with 12 bases identical to TRBD1. V trimming: 7 bases; J trimming: 6 bases; junction bases outside the gene matches: 9. Per germline, CDR1 MNHEY and CDR2 SMNVEV (reference sequence). CDR3 size: 15 residues. CDR3 DNA sequence: TGTGCCAGCAAATACAACCGGGACAGGGGGCATGGCTACACCTTC. Its translation: CASKYNRDRGHGYTF.

The chain couples TRBV3-1 (or the pseudogene TRBV3-2) to TRBJ1-5, with unresolved D. Trimming shortened V by 1 base and J by 0 bases, and 7 bases separated the two germline ends. This CDR3 contains 15 residues. Germline V gene data show CDR1 as LGHDT and CDR2 as YNNKEL (reference sequence). The CDR3 sequence: CASSQGPHSNQPQHF. The CDR3 nucleotides read TGTGCCAGCAGCCAAGGTCCGCATAGCAATCAGCCCCAGCATTTT.

CDR3 region: CASSPGTLVWGEQYF. The CDR3 DNA sequence: TGTGCCAGCAGCCCCGGGACTCTAGTATGGGGTGAGCAGTACTTC. The rearrangement links TRBV6-2 or TRBV6-3 to TRBJ2-7; perhaps TRBD2 as D (6 bases). Germline CDR1 and CDR2: MNHEY and SVGEGT. The CDR3 loop spans 15 amino acids. V lost 6 bases and J 7 bases, leaving 22 bases between the germline ends.

The chain has TRBV27 and TRBJ2-5, with D possibly being TRBD1 or TRBD2 (6 bases each). V was pared by 6 bases and J by 2 bases, with 13 bases between. This CDR3 is 14 amino acids long. CDR1 is MNHEY, CDR2 SMNVEV, per germline (reference sequence). The CDR3 here is CASSRGTYQETQYF. In DNA form, the CDR3 reads TGTGCCAGCAGCCGCGGGACATATCAAGAGACCCAGTACTTC.

V gene TRBV11-3 combines with J gene TRBJ1-1; TRBD1 matches 11 bases. The ends lost 8 bases at V and 5 bases at J; junction bases unmatched: 7. The CDR3 is 14 amino acids. Germline loops: CDR1 SGHNT, CDR2 YENEEA. CDR3 region: CASYGGQGETEAFF. The CDR3 region has the DNA TGTGCCAGCTATGGGGGACAGGGGGAGACTGAAGCTTTCTTT.

Only one count was recorded for this clone. This chain uses TRBV18 with TRBJ2-7; 11 nucleotides line up with TRBD1. The germline V gene has CDR1 KGHSH and CDR2 LQKENI. The CDR3 contains 14 residues. Trimming took 6 bases from V and 5 from J; bases not matched to a gene: 6. Here the CDR3 reads CASSRDRGENEQYF. CDR3 coding DNA: TGTGCCAGCTCCCGGGACAGGGGGGAAAACGAGCAGTACTTC.

This chain uses TRBV11-2 with TRBJ2-3, with TRBD2 matching 14 bases. Germline V gene data show CDR1 as SGHAT and CDR2 as FQNNGV. The CDR3 extends over 17 amino acids. Trimming at V came to 5 bases and at J to 3 bases, leaving 7 bases not matched to a gene. The CDR3 protein is CASSPEGLAGGTDTQYF. The CDR3, as DNA: TGTGCCAGCAGCCCAGAAGGACTAGCGGGAGGAACAGATACGCAGTATTTT. Complete variable domain (other parts from reference TRBV11-2 and TRBJ2-3): EAGVAQSPRYKIIEKRQSVAFWCNPISGHATLYWYQQILGQGPKLLIQFQNNGVVDDSQLPKDRFSAERLKGVDSTLKIQPAKLEDSAVYLCASSPEGLAGGTDTQYFGPGTRLTVL.

The V gene is TRBV28, the J gene TRBJ2-3, with 10 bases identical to TRBD2. The V segment lost 6 bases and the J segment 0 bases; nucleotides outside the gene matches: 6. Germline CDR1 is MDHEN and CDR2 is SYDVKM. The CDR3 loop spans 16 amino acids. The CDR3 protein is CASSPGLAVSTDTQYF. In DNA, the CDR3 is TGTGCCAGCAGCCCAGGACTAGCGGTTAGCACAGATACGCAGTATTTT.

The chain carries TRBV18 and TRBJ1-2; 7 nucleotides agree with TRBD1. V shed 6 bases and J 5 bases; nucleotides not matched to a gene: 6. The CDR3 length is 13 residues. Germline CDR1 and CDR2: KGHSH and LQKENI. CDR3 loop: CASSDGTEYGYTF. CDR3 sequence (DNA): TGTGCCAGCTCGGACGGGACAGAGTATGGCTACACCTTC.

The chain employs TRBV21-1 and TRBJ1-1; TRBD1 is the table's D call, not checked against the DNA. TRBV21-1 is designated a pseudogene. The CDR3 has 16 residues. The CDR3 DNA reads TGTGCCAGCAGCAAGACAGGGCGGGTTCAGAACACTGAAGCTTTCTTT. It encodes CASSKTGRVQNTEAFF.

V usage is TRBV1 and J usage is TRBJ1-4. TRBV1 is reported as a pseudogene. This CDR3 contains 16 residues. The CDR3 DNA reads TGCACCAGCAGCCCACCCGGGGTCGCAACTAATGAAAAACTGTTTTTT. Amino acid sequence: CTSSPPGVATNEKLFF.

The genes are TRBV7-9 and TRBJ1-1, with D uncertain. This CDR3 region has 15 residues. Trimming left V 11 bases short and J 1 base short, with 20 bases between. Germline values: CDR1 SEHNR, CDR2 FQNEAQ (reference sequence). CDR3 DNA sequence: TGTGCCGTGCAAAAAATCCCGGCAGCGAACACTGAAGCTTTCTTT. Protein: CAVQKIPAANTEAFF.

The V gene is TRBV27, the J gene TRBJ2-3, with D possibly being TRBD2 (7 bases). The germline V gene encodes CDR1 MNHEY and CDR2 SMNVEV (reference sequence). The V end was cut by 7 bases, the J end by 8 bases, with 25 bases between. CDR3 size: 16 residues. CDR3 loop: CASTLLGGGPFSTQYF. CDR3 nucleotides: TGTGCCAGCACACTACTAGGGGGAGGGCCGTTTTCTACGCAGTATTTT.

The V and J genes are TRBV4-2 and TRBJ1-4, with D hard to call. The CDR3 is 14 residues long. Germline V gene lookup returns CDR1 LGHNA and CDR2 YNFKEQ. The V end was cut by 1 base, the J end by 7 bases, with 10 bases between. This CDR3 reads CASSQVTGSEKLFF. The DNA for the CDR3 is TGTGCCAGCAGCCAAGTTACTGGGAGTGAAAAACTGTTTTTT.

This clone was detected only once. This chain uses TRBV5-8 with TRBJ2-5; D is uncertain. CDR1 and CDR2 (germline): SGHTS, YDEGEE. This CDR3 spans 12 amino acids. Trimming took off 2 bases at V and 4 bases at J, with 6 bases between the two ends. For the CDR3, the DNA is TGTGCCAGCAGCTTAAAAGCAGAGACCCAGTACTTC. Translating gives CASSLKAETQYF.

The genes are TRBV3-1 (or the pseudogene TRBV3-2) and TRBJ2-5; the match to TRBD1 covers 7 bases. V lost 4 bases, J lost 3 bases, and 8 bases stayed unmatched. The CDR3 runs to 15 residues. CDR1 is LGHDT and CDR2 is YNNKEL in the germline V gene (reference sequence). As DNA, the CDR3 is TGTGCCAGCAGCCTATACCGGGACAGAGAAGAGACCCAGTACTTC. This codes for CASSLYRDREETQYF.

The chain combines TRBV6-2 or TRBV6-3 with TRBJ1-5, with D perhaps TRBD1 (6 bases). Germline values: CDR1 MNHEY, CDR2 SVGEGT. With 3 bases removed from V and 9 bases from J, the gap between germline ends came to 30 bases. The CDR3 has 19 residues. The CDR3 DNA is TGTGCCAGCAGTTATATGCAGGGGCGCTACACCAGGCCCAGGGGGCCCCAGCATTTT. Encoded protein: CASSYMQGRYTRPRGPQHF.

The J gene is TRBJ1-1, the V gene TRBV18; a weak D match, TRBD1 (5 bases). Germline V gene sequence: CDR1 KGHSH, CDR2 LQKENI. The CDR3 contains 15 residues. Trimming stripped 5 bases from V and 0 bases from J, with 13 bases between. The CDR3 DNA reads as TGTGCCAGCTCAGTCTCCGGGACGGTGAACACTGAAGCTTTCTTT. Amino acid sequence: CASSVSGTVNTEAFF.

This clone was found a few times. This chain connects TRBV18 to TRBJ2-7; 7 bases match TRBD1. This CDR3 contains 13 residues. The germline V gene has CDR1 KGHSH and CDR2 LQKENI. V shed 3 bases and J 5 bases; nucleotides not matched to a gene: 4. The DNA of the CDR3 is TGTGCCAGCTCACCGACAGGGACCCACGAGCAGTACTTC. Translated, it gives CASSPTGTHEQYF.

The gene calls are TRBV6-5 and TRBJ2-5; unclear D gene. Looked up from germline, CDR1 is MNHEY and CDR2 is SVGAGI. The CDR3 runs 12 residues. V was cut by 9 bases and J by 4 bases, with 12 bases left in between. The CDR3 region is CARTFRTETQYF. The CDR3 DNA reads as TGTGCCAGGACCTTCAGGACAGAGACCCAGTACTTC.